One sample yielded the 8 T cell receptor beta chains listed below, sequenced in a study of technical replicates of blood from a handful of donors. Sequencing was performed with immunoSEQ multiplex PCR; in TCRdb, only in-frame clones are kept and a portion is missing. This sample has 74,000 or so clones; around nine tenths occur once, and the top ten carry 0.27%. The sequenced sample was T cells isolated from PBMCs. Receptor source: a human donor in good health.

The genes are TRBV11-2 and TRBJ2-7; 7 bases are shared with TRBD2. The CDR3 has 13 residues. V lost 3 bases to trimming and J lost 7 bases; unmatched junction nucleotides: 6. The V gene's germline CDR1 is SGHAT and CDR2 FQNNGV. CDR3 sequence: CASSLGPAGEQYF. The CDR3 nucleotides are TGTGCCAGCAGCTTGGGTCCAGCGGGAGAGCAGTACTTC.

The chain joins TRBV7-8 to TRBJ2-7; 9 positions agree with TRBD2. Germline CDR1 SGHVS, CDR2 FQNEAQ. The CDR3 covers 11 residues. The trim removed 6 bases at V and 12 bases at J, leaving 6 bases unmatched. This CDR3 reads CASRNSGRMYF. In nucleotides, the CDR3 is TGTGCCAGCAGAAATAGCGGGAGAATGTACTTC.

The chain combines TRBV6-5 with TRBJ1-5; 8 bases are a match to TRBD1. The CDR3 sequence is 15 residues long. V dropped 6 bases and J dropped 2; count of bases not matched to a gene: 6. In germline, CDR1 is MNHEY, CDR2 SVGAGI. The CDR3 protein is CASSRQGSGNQPQHF. The CDR3 coding sequence is TGTGCCAGCAGCCGACAGGGGTCGGGCAATCAGCCCCAGCATTTT.

CDR3 in amino acids: CATRPEVLFNNTEAFF. The CDR3 DNA reads as TGTGCCACGCGCCCAGAGGTCTTGTTTAATAACACTGAAGCTTTCTTT. The chain is built from TRBV10-3 and TRBJ1-1; no firm D call. The CDR3 sequence is 16 residues long. V lost 10 bases to trimming and J lost 2 bases, with 23 bases between them. Germline assignment: CDR1 ENHRY and CDR2 SYGVKD.

The V call is TRBV12-5, the J call TRBJ2-2; perhaps TRBD2 as D (6 bases). Per germline, CDR1 LGHNT and CDR2 FRNRAP. V shed 4 bases and J shed 3 bases, with 15 bases lying between them. The CDR3 length is 16 residues. CDR3 in DNA: TGTGCTAGTGGTTGGACCCGGGAGAGGTACACCGGGGAGCTGTTTTTT. It is translated as CASGWTRERYTGELFF. Supplemented by reference TRBV12-5 and TRBJ2-2, the full variable domain reads DARVTQTPRHKVTEMGQEVTMRCQPILGHNTVFWYRQTMMQGLELLAYFRNRAPLDDSGMPKDRFSAEMPDATLATLKIQPSEPRDSAVYFCASGWTRERYTGELFFGEGSRLTVL.

The count of this clone is one. The rearrangement joins TRBV6-5 to TRBJ2-7; D may be TRBD2 (7 bases). CDR1 MNHEY and CDR2 SVGAGI come from the germline V gene. This CDR3 is built from 16 residues. V was pared by 2 bases and J by 3 bases, with 17 bases between. The CDR3 region has the DNA TGTGCCAGCAGTTACATGGCGGGGGCCTCCCTCTACGAGCAGTACTTC. Encoded protein: CASSYMAGASLYEQYF.

This clone is a singleton in its sample. The J gene is TRBJ2-7, the V gene TRBV9; 11 bases align to TRBD2. This CDR3 contains 16 residues. Germline CDR1 is SGDLS and CDR2 is YYNGEE. The ends lost 0 bases at V and 4 bases at J; junction bases unmatched: 6. CDR3 loop: CASSVVPSGRFYEQYF. As DNA, the CDR3 is TGTGCCAGCAGCGTAGTTCCTAGCGGGAGGTTTTACGAGCAGTACTTC.

This CDR3 reads CASSPGQGNLNTEAFF. The CDR3 region has the DNA TGTGCCAGCTCACCGGGCCAGGGGAATTTGAACACTGAAGCTTTCTTT. This sequence joins TRBV18 and TRBJ1-1; a possible D gene is TRBD1 (6 bases). V shed 3 bases and J shed 0 bases, with 14 bases lying between them. The CDR3 sequence is 16 residues long. CDR1 is KGHSH, CDR2 LQKENI, per germline.